This T cell receptor beta chain came from a study of CD8 T cells in Susac syndrome. A note on this clonotype: Its antigen is unknown.

RNA totalling about 0.5 to 1 ug underwent reverse transcription with random hexamers. TCR beta CDR3 was amplified by immunoSEQ multiplex PCR. This amplification extended across 54 Vbeta and 13 Jbeta segments. TCRdb analysed the immunoSEQ multiplex PCR reads with MiXCR anew, one entry per CDR3 protein. The table has roughly 250,000 distinct CDR3 sequences, around 96% seen once. Definite or probable Susac syndrome was diagnosed using recently defined diagnostic criteria. Study-wide points: By the study's own acknowledgment, its TCR sequencing and HLA analysis included relatively few individuals. The CD4+ T cell repertoires in Susac syndrome were not clonally expanded.

Trimming removed 2 bases from V and 3 bases from J, with 19 bases in between. Germline lookup yields CDR1 DFQATT and CDR2 SNEGSKA (reference sequence). The CDR3 is 17 residues long. The rearrangement joins TRBV20-1 to TRBJ2-2; tentatively, D is TRBD2 (6 bases). The source material was CD4+ T cells from PBMCs. This sequence was found in a human donor with Susac syndrome. CDR3 sequence (DNA): TGCAGTGCTAGATCCGGAAAGCGGGTACTAGACACCGGGGAGCTGTTTTTT. Translation gives CSARSGKRVLDTGELFF.